This TCR beta chain was sequenced in a study of blood T cells in healthy people across ages. Primers used in a second PCR of roughly 7 to 12 cycles were a sample-barcoded 5' primer and a J-beta primer mix. One entry per CDR3 protein results from TCRdb running MiXCR on the 5' RACE reads. The repertoire has approximately 1.5 million distinct CDR3 sequences, roughly a third of them found once; the top ten carry around 10%. Germline loops: CDR1 DFQATT, CDR2 SNEGSKA (reference sequence). With 6 bases clipped from V and 2 bases from J, the junction kept 5 bases outside the gene matches. The CDR3 runs 13 residues.

Sequencing used blood. The chain uses TRBV20-1 and TRBJ1-2; 8 bases agree with TRBD1. This clonotype was sampled from a woman aged 25 to 39 in good health. The chain's CDR3 is CSALGQVNYGYTF. CDR3 bases: TGCAGTGCCCTGGGACAGGTCAACTATGGCTACACCTTC.